What follows describes a single T cell receptor beta chain. This sample is drawn from a study of T-cell reconstitution after alpha-beta-depleted transplantation in children. This sample's TCRbeta library carried unique molecular identifier barcodes. TCRdb re-analysed the PCR reads in MiXCR, keeping a single row per CDR3 protein. This table holds around 680,000 distinct CDR3 sequences, approximately 17% found once. The V gene's germline CDR1 is MGHRA and CDR2 YSYEKL. The CDR3 is 16 amino acids. The ends lost 1 base at V and 4 bases at J; junction bases unmatched: 5. This TCR was sampled from a human donor who donated a stem cell graft to a child with acute myeloid leukemia. The chain joins TRBV4-1 to TRBJ2-1; 9 nucleotides line up with TRBD2. The material was PBMCs from the stem cell graft donor, obtained from the stem cell graft. CDR3 in amino acids: CASSQGELAGYNEQFF. CDR3 in DNA: TGCGCCAGCAGCCAAGGGGAACTAGCGGGTTACAATGAGCAGTTCTTC.